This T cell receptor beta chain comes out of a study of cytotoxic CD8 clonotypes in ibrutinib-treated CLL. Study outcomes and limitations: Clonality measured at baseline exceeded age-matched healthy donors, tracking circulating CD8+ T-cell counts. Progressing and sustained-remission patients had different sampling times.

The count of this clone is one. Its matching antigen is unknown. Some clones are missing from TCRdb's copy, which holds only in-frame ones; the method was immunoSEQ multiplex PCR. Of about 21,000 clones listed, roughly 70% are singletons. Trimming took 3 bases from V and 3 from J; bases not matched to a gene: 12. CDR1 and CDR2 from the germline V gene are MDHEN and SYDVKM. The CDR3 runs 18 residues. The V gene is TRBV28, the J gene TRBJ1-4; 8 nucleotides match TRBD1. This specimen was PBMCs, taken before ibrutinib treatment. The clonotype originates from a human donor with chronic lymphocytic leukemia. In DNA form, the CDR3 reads TGTGCCAGCAGTTTCCCAGGGGGCGGCGGTGAACCTAATGAAAAACTGTTTTTT. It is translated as CASSFPGGGGEPNEKLFF.